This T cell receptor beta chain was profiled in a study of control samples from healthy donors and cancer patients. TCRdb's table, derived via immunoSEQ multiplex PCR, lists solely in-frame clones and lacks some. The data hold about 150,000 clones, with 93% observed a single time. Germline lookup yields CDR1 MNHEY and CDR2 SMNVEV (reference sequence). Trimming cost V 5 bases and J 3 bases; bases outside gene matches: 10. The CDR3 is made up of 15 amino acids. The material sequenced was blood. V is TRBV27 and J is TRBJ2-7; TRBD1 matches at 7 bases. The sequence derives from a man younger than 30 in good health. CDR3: CASSITGAGFYEQYF. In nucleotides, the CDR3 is TGTGCCAGCAGTATCACAGGGGCGGGTTTCTACGAGCAGTACTTC.